This T cell receptor (beta chain) was identified in a study of T cell responses to AZD1222 COVID-19 vaccine. General study points: All repertoire sampling was performed exclusively after the peak T cell response.

A remark on this clone: Its target is unknown.

This CDR3 spans 15 amino acids. CDR1 and CDR2 (germline): LGHDT, YNNKEL (reference sequence). Trimming at V came to 1 base and at J to 4 bases, leaving 4 bases not matched to a gene. The method was immunoSEQ multiplex PCR; TCRdb's version includes in-frame clones alone and lacks a portion of them. The data show about 170,000 clones, just over 90% seen once. V and J are TRBV3-1 (or the pseudogene TRBV3-2) and TRBJ2-1, with TRBD2 matching over 7 bases. The TCR sequence derives from an adult in good health. This sample comprised peripheral blood, obtained on day 0 of AZD1222 vaccination. The CDR3 loop reads CASSQVAGVYNEQFF. CDR3 DNA: TGTGCCAGCAGCCAAGTAGCGGGTGTATACAATGAGCAGTTCTTC.